The rows below give T cell receptor beta chains drawn from one sample of a study of shared clonotypes between healthy human individuals. Sequencing was performed with immunoSEQ multiplex PCR; in TCRdb, only in-frame clones are kept and a portion is missing. The table lists 450,000 to 600,000 clones, around three quarters of them singletons. The sequenced material came from PBMCs. All receptors come from a woman aged 40 to 50 in good health. Some clones in this sample may be carry-over from other donors' samples. The CDR3 runs from the conserved cysteine through the conserved F or W. A D gene is named only where the DNA matches it firmly. A clone size is listed for some rows: how often the clone was seen (once, few, many), or a class if it is expanded.

NA TRBJ2-1 TRBV7-3 TRBD2 CASSLVSGTSPGDNEQFF TGTGCCAGCAGCTTGGTGTCCGGGACTAGTCCCGGAGACAATGAGCAGTTCTTC
NA TRBJ2-1 TRBV5-1 TRBD2 CASSPRTSGSSYNEQFF TGCGCCAGCAGCCCTCGGACTAGCGGGAGCTCCTACAATGAGCAGTTCTTC
once TRBJ2-1 TRBV7-7 NA CASSRTKERYNEQFF TGTGCCAGCAGCCGGACCAAAGAACGGTACAATGAGCAGTTCTTC
few TRBJ2-1 TRBV7-3 TRBD2 CASSTLAGPGYNEQFF TGTGCCAGCAGCACCCTAGCGGGGCCTGGGTACAATGAGCAGTTCTTC
few TRBJ2-3 TRBV18 TRBD2 CASSPPTSGITDTQYF TGTGCCAGCTCACCCCCGACTAGCGGGATCACAGATACGCAGTATTTT
NA TRBJ1-2 TRBV5-1 TRBD1 CASSPGQYGYTF TGCGCCAGCAGCCCGGGACAGTATGGCTACACCTTC
NA TRBJ1-5 TRBV7-9 NA CASSDRDDQPQHF TGTGCCAGCAGCGACCGGGACGATCAGCCCCAGCATTTT
NA TRBJ1-2 TRBV4-3 TRBD1 CASSQERQGANYGYTF TGCGCCAGCAGCCAAGAAAGACAGGGGGCGAACTATGGCTACACATTC
NA TRBJ2-3 TRBV29-1 TRBD1 CSVEAGGSDTQYF TGCAGCGTTGAGGCAGGGGGCTCAGATACGCAGTATTTT
NA TRBJ2-3 TRBV5-4 NA CASSVPGQHSTDTQYF TGTGCCAGCAGCGTGCCGGGACAACATAGCACAGATACGCAGTATTTT
few TRBJ1-1 TRBV7-2 NA CASSSPGAVPEAFF TGTGCCAGCAGCTCCCCGGGGGCCGTCCCCGAAGCTTTCTTT
NA TRBJ1-1 TRBV11-3 NA CASSLDGEEGGAFF TGTGCCAGCAGCTTAGATGGTGAGGAAGGGGGAGCTTTCTTT
NA TRBJ2-5 TRBV27 NA CASSYGYQETQYF TGTGCCAGCAGTTATGGGTACCAAGAGACCCAGTACTTC
many TRBJ2-3 TRBV30 NA CAWSTRGGTDTQYF TGTGCCTGGAGTACGCGGGGCGGCACAGATACGCAGTATTTT
NA TRBJ2-7 TRBV20-1 NA CSTGSSYEQYF TGCAGTACAGGTAGCTCCTACGAGCAGTACTTC
NA TRBJ2-7 TRBV19 TRBD2 CASSIPRTSGSSYEQYF TGTGCCAGTAGTATCCCCAGGACTAGCGGGAGTTCCTACGAGCAGTACTTC
NA TRBJ2-1 TRBV7-9 NA CASTIKGEQFF TGTGCCAGCACCATAAAGGGTGAGCAGTTCTTC
NA TRBJ2-7 TRBV5-1 TRBD1 CASSLVQGAEQYF TGCGCCAGCAGCTTGGTGCAGGGGGCCGAGCAGTACTTC
NA TRBJ1-2 TRBV27 TRBD1 CASAGTDYGYTF TGTGCCAGCGCCGGGACAGACTATGGCTACACCTTC
once TRBJ1-6 TRBV11-2 NA CASSEGDSPLHF TGTGCCAGCAGCGAGGGGGATTCACCCCTCCACTTT
NA TRBJ1-4 TRBV19 TRBD1 CASSGPGGPNEKLFF TGTGCCAGTAGTGGGCCAGGGGGGCCTAATGAAAAACTGTTTTTT
NA TRBJ2-3 TRBV5-1 TRBD2 CASSLRLAGGSSTDTQYF TGCGCCAGCAGCTTGCGCCTAGCGGGAGGATCGAGCACAGATACGCAGTATTTT
NA TRBJ2-2 TRBV2 TRBD1 CARSRNGTGANTGELFF TGTGCCAGATCAAGGAACGGGACAGGGGCGAACACCGGGGAGCTGTTTTTT
few TRBJ2-3 TRBV6-6 NA CASKNTASGGTYTQYF TGTGCCAGCAAAAATACGGCCAGCGGCGGCACGTATACGCAGTATTTT
NA TRBJ2-6 TRBV10-1 NA CASSESGGPGANVLTF TGCGCCAGCAGTGAGTCGGGGGGGCCTGGGGCCAACGTCCTGACTTTC
once TRBJ2-7 TRBV5-1 TRBD2 CASSLAPSGLYEQYF TGCGCCAGCAGCTTGGCCCCTAGCGGACTCTACGAGCAGTACTTC
NA TRBJ2-3 TRBV10-1 NA CASSEGGSHADTQYF TGCGCCAGCAGTGAGGGAGGGTCCCACGCAGATACGCAGTATTTT
few TRBJ2-5 TRBV28 TRBD2 CASSFLSGRAQETQYF TGTGCCAGCAGTTTTTTAAGCGGGAGGGCCCAAGAGACCCAGTACTTC
NA TRBJ1-5 TRBV5-5 NA CASSEDYSNQPQHF TGTGCCAGCAGCGAAGATTATAGCAATCAGCCCCAGCATTTT
NA TRBJ2-7 TRBV7-6 TRBD2 CASSLASASGYYEQYF TGTGCCAGCAGCTTAGCTAGTGCTAGCGGTTATTACGAGCAGTACTTC
NA TRBJ2-3 TRBV30 NA CACPLGGGDTQYF TGTGCCTGCCCCTTGGGGGGCGGAGATACGCAGTATTTT
NA TRBJ2-1 TRBV12-2 NA CASRSDDPRNPNEQFF TGTGCAAGTCGCTCCGACGATCCCAGGAACCCCAATGAGCAGTTCTTC
NA TRBJ1-1 TRBV5-1 TRBD1 CASSERQGGEAFF TGCGCCAGCAGCGAGCGACAGGGAGGTGAAGCTTTCTTT
NA TRBJ1-1 TRBV5-5 NA CASSFAGTNTEAFF TGTGCCAGCAGCTTTGCAGGGACGAACACTGAAGCTTTCTTT
few TRBJ2-3 TRBV5-1 TRBD1 CASSLRQGAADTQYF TGCGCCAGCAGCCTCAGACAGGGGGCTGCAGATACGCAGTATTTT
NA TRBJ1-2 TRBV19 NA CASTYTTNYGYTF TGTGCCAGTACCTATACGACTAACTATGGCTACACCTTC
NA TRBJ1-3 TRBV28 NA CASSLRGRAGNTIYF TGTGCCAGCAGTTTAAGGGGGAGAGCTGGAAACACCATATATTTT
NA TRBJ2-3 TRBV5-1 NA CASSFMGARDTQYF TGCGCCAGCAGCTTTATGGGGGCTAGGGATACGCAGTATTTT
NA TRBJ2-7 TRBV7-2 TRBD2 CASSLRTSGYEQYF TGTGCCAGCAGCCTCAGGACTAGCGGGTACGAGCAGTACTTC
NA TRBJ2-7 TRBV6-6 NA CASSYEGSSYEQYF TGTGCCAGCAGTTATGAGGGTTCCTCCTACGAGCAGTACTTC
NA TRBJ1-1 TRBV5-1 NA CASSLAGVPDTEAFF TGCGCCAGCAGCTTGGCCGGGGTCCCCGACACTGAAGCTTTCTTT
NA TRBJ1-1 TRBV5-1 NA CASSLWQGATEAFF TGCGCCAGCAGCTTGTGGCAGGGTGCCACTGAAGCTTTCTTT
NA TRBJ2-3 TRBV5-1 TRBD2 CASSSHPSGGEEDTQYF TGCGCCAGCAGCTCGCACCCTAGCGGAGGGGAAGAAGATACGCAGTATTTT